The rows below give T cell receptor beta chains drawn from one sample of a study of shared clonotypes between healthy human individuals. The protocol was immunoSEQ multiplex PCR, while the TCRdb copy is restricted to in-frame clones and leaves out a portion. In the table there are 2 million to 3 million clones, 80% to 95% of which are singletons. Specimen: naive CD4+ T cells from PBMCs. The receptors here all came from a man between 18 and 29 years old in good health. Some clones in this sample may be carry-over from other donors' samples. The CDR3 runs from the conserved cysteine through the conserved F or W.

J,V,CDR3
TRBJ2-7,TRBV20-1,CSARMGYEQYF
TRBJ2-3,TRBV2,CASSELLWTDTQYF
TRBJ1-5,TRBV10-3,CAISESKTQNQPQHF
TRBJ2-6,TRBV18,CASSPSPTSGRSGANVLTF
TRBJ2-7,TRBV14,CASSQDRVLAGPYEQYF
TRBJ2-2,TRBV28,CASSPGRNTGELFF
TRBJ1-5,TRBV7-8,CASSYGTANNQPQHF
TRBJ2-2,TRBV5-6,CASSPGTGANTGELFF
TRBJ1-3,TRBV28,CASSLGPASGNTIYF
TRBJ1-5,TRBV19,CAIFRLPQHF
TRBJ2-4,TRBV29-1,CSVEDVIRDIQYF
TRBJ2-7,TRBV27,CASSGRFYSDRGHEQYF
TRBJ2-1,TRBV5-3,CARSLGRRVEDEQFF
TRBJ1-5,TRBV4-3,CASSQDSFGTGHQPQHF
TRBJ2-3,TRBV5-1,CASSLLGGTDTQYF
TRBJ2-1,TRBV11-2,CASSFTSGSHGSYNEQFF
TRBJ2-3,TRBV6-5,CASSSTSDTQYF
.,TRBV25-1,CASRPGSSGEQYF
TRBJ1-2,TRBV5-1,CASSPSLDGRVGGYTF
TRBJ2-1,TRBV28,CASCGESAGTEEQFF
TRBJ2-2,TRBV30,CAWREPGGSGELFF
TRBJ2-7,TRBV5-8,CASSLTSGPYEQYF
TRBJ1-1,TRBV30,CAWSVGSGTEAFF
TRBJ2-2,TRBV14,CASSQDVGTKSTGELFF
TRBJ2-7,TRBV18,CASSPLQGDWDEQYF
TRBJ2-5,TRBV28,CASRNEGRGLAKKTQYF
TRBJ2-6,TRBV18,CASSPTTGDSSGANVLTF
TRBJ1-2,TRBV4-3,CASSRSGGGGVGYTF
TRBJ2-7,TRBV18,CASSVRDTSYEQYF
TRBJ2-1,TRBV19,CASHRQNSYNEQFF
TRBJ2-7,TRBV7-9,CASSHAGTSGSYEQYF
TRBJ1-1,TRBV7-9,CASSLMGGAMNTEAFF
TRBJ1-2,TRBV27,CASSGSQGLYGYTF
TRBJ1-1,TRBV5-1,CASSHPGTGNTEAFF
TRBJ1-1,TRBV5-6,CASSKLQGADTEAFF
TRBJ1-6,TRBV30,CAWGDSPLHF
TRBJ1-2,TRBV5-6,CASSLGQGDGYTF
TRBJ2-7,TRBV2,CASSEALTGPYEQYF
TRBJ1-1,TRBV30,CAWSLIEGTEAFF
TRBJ2-7,TRBV5-1,CASSLEPGGEDEQYF
TRBJ1-4,TRBV5-5,CASSLSVVGATNEKLFF
TRBJ2-2,TRBV7-2,CASSSPGGELFF
TRBJ2-2,TRBV2,CASSGTEVGELFF
TRBJ2-7,TRBV18,CASSPPGQRAEQYF
TRBJ1-1,TRBV6-1,CASSEGQGARDTEAFF
TRBJ2-3,TRBV6-4,CASSVLAGGTDTQYF
TRBJ1-6,TRBV28,CASTRGQYNSPLHF
TRBJ2-3,TRBV18,CASSPQGGSADTQYF
TRBJ1-1,TRBV7-8,CASSLGTGNTEAFF
TRBJ2-5,TRBV18,CASSPISAETQYF
TRBJ2-7,TRBV7-2,CASSLGPQGGENF
TRBJ2-1,TRBV28,CASSYLTGGAGNEQFF
TRBJ2-2,TRBV4-1,CASSPTHSLLGGELFF
TRBJ1-1,TRBV30,CAWSVTSGVVWNTEAFF
TRBJ2-7,TRBV5-4,CASSAAGGLSYEQYF